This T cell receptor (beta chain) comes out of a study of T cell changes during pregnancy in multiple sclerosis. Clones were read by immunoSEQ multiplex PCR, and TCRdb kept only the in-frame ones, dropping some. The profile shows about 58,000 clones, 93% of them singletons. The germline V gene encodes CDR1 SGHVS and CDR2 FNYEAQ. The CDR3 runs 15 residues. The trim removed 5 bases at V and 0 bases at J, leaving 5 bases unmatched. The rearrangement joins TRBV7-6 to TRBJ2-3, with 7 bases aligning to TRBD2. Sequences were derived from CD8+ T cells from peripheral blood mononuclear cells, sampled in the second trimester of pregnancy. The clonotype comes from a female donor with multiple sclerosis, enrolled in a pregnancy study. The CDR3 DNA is TGTGCCAGCAGCCCAGTGGGAGGGAGCACAGATACGCAGTATTTT. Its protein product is CASSPVGGSTDTQYF.